Listed here are 19 T cell receptor beta chains from one sample, sequenced in a study of OX40 agonist ivuxolimab in advanced cancers. Measured with immunoSEQ multiplex PCR; TCRdb has only the in-frame clones, and not every one. This table has approximately 74,000 clones, 80% to 95% appearing once. This specimen consisted of CD4+ or CD8+ T cells sorted from blood, obtained in a trial of the OX40 agonist ivuxolimab. The receptors here all came from an adult with an advanced solid tumor such as melanoma, head and neck, liver or kidney cancer.

The genes are TRBV5-6 and TRBJ2-2; D is unresolved. Germline CDR1 reads SGHDT; CDR2 reads YYEEEE. V lost 4 bases and J 1 base, leaving 8 bases between the germline ends. There are 14 residues in the CDR3. CDR3 in amino acids: CASSPPRNTGELFF. In nucleotides, the CDR3 is TGTGCCAGCAGCCCGCCCCGGAACACCGGGGAGCTGTTTTTT.

The chain uses TRBV7-2 and TRBJ2-2; the D is unclear. Trimming took 1 base from V and 6 from J, leaving 12 bases between them. Germline assignment: CDR1 SGHTA and CDR2 FQGNSA. CDR3 size: 15 residues. CDR3 sequence (DNA): TGTGCCAGCAGCTTAGGGCCGGGTAGTGCCGGGGAGCTGTTTTTT. This sequence encodes CASSLGPGSAGELFF.

The chain recombines TRBV6-6 with TRBJ2-7, with a tentative D call TRBD1 (5 bases). From germline, CDR1 is MNHNY and CDR2 SVGAGI (reference sequence). CDR3 length: 14 amino acids. V was trimmed by 5 bases and J by 2 bases, leaving 13 bases between them. The CDR3 sequence: CASSDLPGTYEQYF. In DNA form, the CDR3 reads TGTGCCAGCAGTGACCTTCCAGGGACCTACGAGCAGTACTTC.

The rearrangement uses TRBV19 and TRBJ1-1; D ambiguous. V was clipped by 7 bases and J by 4 bases, with 19 bases between them. CDR1 LNHDA and CDR2 SQIVND come from the germline V gene (reference sequence). There are 15 residues in the CDR3. The CDR3 spells CASKVEGLVSTEAFF. DNA for the CDR3: TGTGCCAGTAAGGTCGAAGGGCTGGTAAGCACTGAAGCTTTCTTT.

DNA of the CDR3: TGTGCCAGTAGGGTACAGGGGAGCGTGGAAGCTTTCTTT. This translates into CASRVQGSVEAFF. J is TRBJ1-1 and V is TRBV19; 7 bases are shared with TRBD1. J was trimmed by 8 bases and V by 6 bases; bases with no gene match: 9. In germline, CDR1 is LNHDA, CDR2 SQIVND (reference sequence). This CDR3 region has 13 residues.

This clone was detected only once. The chain employs TRBV5-1 and TRBJ1-2; maybe TRBD1 (6 bases). Trimming shortened V by 1 base and J by 0 bases, and 13 bases separated the two germline ends. In germline, CDR1 is SGHRS, CDR2 YFSETQ. The CDR3 has 16 residues. The CDR3 reads CASSLSGQQANYGYTF. CDR3 DNA sequence: TGCGCCAGCAGCTTGTCCGGACAGCAAGCTAACTATGGCTACACCTTC.

The V call is TRBV29-1, the J call TRBJ2-5, with no clear D. The CDR3 runs 11 residues. Germline V gene data show CDR1 as SQVTM and CDR2 as ANQGSEA. V lost 3 bases and J lost 5, with 7 bases in between. CDR3 bases: TGCAGCGTTGACAGGTGGGAGACCCAGTACTTC. Its protein is CSVDRWETQYF.

This chain joins TRBV7-2 and TRBJ2-7; D gene ambiguous. V was trimmed by 0 bases and J by 2 bases, leaving 11 bases between them. From germline, CDR1 is SGHTA and CDR2 FQGNSA. The CDR3 is made up of 15 amino acids. CDR3 bases: TGTGCCAGCAGCTTAGCGGCCAATTTACCCTACGAGCAGTACTTC. It specifies CASSLAANLPYEQYF.

The rearrangement links TRBV28 to TRBJ2-1; D may be TRBD1 (6 bases). This CDR3 contains 14 residues. Germline V gives CDR1 MDHEN, CDR2 SYDVKM. V gave up 6 bases and J gave up 15 bases, with 24 bases separating them. The CDR3 DNA reads TGTGCCAGCAGCTACAGGGTCTCTGGATTGAAAGGGTTCTTC. Protein: CASSYRVSGLKGFF.

This sequence joins TRBV28 and TRBJ2-1; D ambiguous. V dropped 4 bases and J dropped 4 bases, with 5 bases sitting between them. Germline-derived CDR1 and CDR2 are MDHEN and SYDVKM. The CDR3 runs to 12 residues. CDR3 region: CASSSAYNEQFF. The CDR3 DNA follows: TGTGCCAGCAGTTCGGCATACAATGAGCAGTTCTTC.

A few counts support this clone. The chain couples TRBV4-1 to TRBJ2-1; D remains ambiguous. CDR1 is MGHRA, CDR2 YSYEKL, per germline. The CDR3 totals 12 residues. V was cut by 4 bases and J by 15 bases, with 16 bases left in between. The CDR3 is CASSPETGRWFF. In nucleotides, the CDR3 is TGCGCCAGCAGCCCCGAAACCGGGCGTTGGTTCTTC.

The gene calls are TRBV7-9 and TRBJ2-5; TRBD1 might be the D (6 bases). Germline V gene data show CDR1 as SEHNR and CDR2 as FQNEAQ (reference sequence). Trimming stripped 3 bases from V and 3 bases from J, with 8 bases between. The CDR3 runs 13 residues. CDR3 sequence (DNA): TGTGCCAGCAGCTTTTCAGGGGAAGAGACCCAGTACTTC. Translated: CASSFSGEETQYF. The complete variable domain, with remaining parts taken from reference TRBV7-9 and TRBJ2-5, reads DTGVSQNPRHKITKRGQNVTFRCDPISEHNRLYWYRQTLGQGPEFLTYFQNEAQLEKSRLLSDRFSAERPKGSFSTLEIQRTEQGDSAMYLCASSFSGEETQYFGPGTRLLVL.

This clone was seen just once. CDR3 sequence: CASSSSGSRGVYNEQFF. CDR3 nucleotides: TGCGCCAGCAGCTCGTCCGGGTCACGGGGCGTTTACAATGAGCAGTTCTTC. This sequence joins TRBV5-1 and TRBJ2-1, with D possibly being TRBD1 or TRBD2 (5 bases each). This CDR3 is built from 17 residues. Germline V gene lookup returns CDR1 SGHRS and CDR2 YFSETQ. The ends were cut back, 3 bases at V and 4 bases at J, with 20 bases in the middle.

In its sample, this clone was seen once. J is TRBJ1-2 and V is TRBV30, with 7 bases aligning to TRBD1. The CDR3 covers 15 residues. CDR1 GTSNPN and CDR2 SVGIG come from the germline V gene (reference sequence). The trim removed 4 bases at V and 4 bases at J, leaving 12 bases unmatched. CDR3 residues: CAWTPGLQGSYGYTF. DNA for the CDR3: TGTGCCTGGACCCCTGGGCTACAGGGGAGCTATGGCTACACCTTC.

V gene TRBV4-2 combines with J gene TRBJ2-7, with TRBD1 as a possible D gene (6 bases). The CDR3 extends over 15 amino acids. Germline lookup yields CDR1 LGHNA and CDR2 YNFKEQ. V gave up 1 base and J gave up 3 bases, with 13 bases separating them. CDR3 region: CASSQAMGQDYEQYF. CDR3 nucleotide sequence: TGTGCCAGCAGCCAAGCTATGGGACAAGACTACGAGCAGTACTTC.

This clone was counted only a few times. V usage is TRBV6-5 and J usage is TRBJ1-1; no clear D. From germline, CDR1 is MNHEY and CDR2 SVGAGI. Trimming shortened V by 7 bases and J by 1 base, and 13 bases separated the two germline ends. The CDR3 is 14 residues long. The DNA for the CDR3 is TGTGCCAGCAACTCGCCGGTCAAGAACACTGAAGCTTTCTTT. Its translation: CASNSPVKNTEAFF.

The rearrangement joins TRBV21-1 to TRBJ2-7; the D call of TRBD2 is as the table states it, not checked on the DNA. TRBV21-1 is annotated as a pseudogene. The CDR3 spans 17 residues. The CDR3 DNA reads as TGTGCCAGCAGCAAAGTTAGCGGGGGCCCAGAGGACCGCGAGCAGTACTTC. This translates into CASSKVSGGPEDREQYF.

J is TRBJ1-5 and V is TRBV19, with TRBD1 matching over 10 bases. Trimming cost V 6 bases and J 5 bases; bases outside gene matches: 13. This CDR3 has 17 amino acids. Germline V gene lookup returns CDR1 LNHDA and CDR2 SQIVND (reference sequence). The CDR3 is CASRPRTGTGVYQPQHF. The DNA of the CDR3 is TGTGCCAGTAGACCCAGAACCGGGACAGGGGTATATCAGCCCCAGCATTTT.

This rearrangement joins TRBV6-5 to TRBJ2-5; D perhaps matches TRBD2 (6 bases). The germline V and J ends were trimmed by 6 bases and 1 base, with 15 bases remaining between them. The CDR3 covers 15 residues. From germline, CDR1 is MNHEY and CDR2 SVGAGI. CDR3 coding DNA: TGTGCCAGCAGATTAAGCGGAGGGTTCCAAGAGACCCAGTACTTC. This translates into CASRLSGGFQETQYF.